These 6 T cell receptor beta chains share one sample of origin, sequenced in a study of CD8 T cells in Susac syndrome. It was with random hexamers that 0.5 to 1 ug RNA was reverse transcribed. MiXCR was run by TCRdb on the immunoSEQ multiplex PCR reads, yielding one entry per CDR3 protein. Of around 71,000 distinct CDR3 sequences detected, 93% appear once; the ten largest clones hold more than 0.13%. Material: CD4+ T cells from PBMCs. The receptors were gathered from a human donor with Susac syndrome.

The chain joins TRBV6-5 to TRBJ2-7, with 8 positions matching TRBD2. The V segment lost 4 bases and the J segment 2 bases; nucleotides outside the gene matches: 7. The CDR3 contains 15 residues. Per germline, CDR1 MNHEY and CDR2 SVGAGI. The CDR3 loop reads CASSSETGGTYEQYF. The CDR3 DNA follows: TGTGCCAGCAGTTCCGAGACGGGAGGGACCTACGAGCAGTACTTC.

The J gene is TRBJ1-2, the V gene TRBV27; D not resolved. V dropped 7 bases and J dropped 6 bases, with 18 bases sitting between them. The CDR3 loop spans 14 amino acids. The germline V gene has CDR1 MNHEY and CDR2 SMNVEV (reference sequence). DNA of the CDR3: TGTGCCAGCAAGCTGTTGCGGGGAGAGAATGGCTACACCTTC. It translates to CASKLLRGENGYTF.

Only one count was recorded for this clonotype. The chain links TRBV9 to TRBJ2-7; 7 bases are a match to TRBD1. Germline values: CDR1 SGDLS, CDR2 YYNGEE. The CDR3 covers 16 residues. J gave up 1 base and V 4 bases, and 11 bases lay outside the gene matches. The chain's CDR3 is CASSPHSAGGSYEQYF. The CDR3 nucleotides are TGTGCCAGCAGCCCCCATTCGGCAGGGGGATCCTACGAGCAGTACTTC.

The chain recombines TRBV19 with TRBJ2-5; 16 positions match TRBD2. The CDR3 is made up of 17 amino acids. Germline V gene data show CDR1 as LNHDA and CDR2 as SQIVND (reference sequence). Trimming cost V 5 bases and J 2 bases; bases outside gene matches: 5. DNA for the CDR3: TGTGCCAGTAGTGGGACTAGCGGGGGGGCCAGTCAAGAGACCCAGTACTTC. Translating it yields CASSGTSGGASQETQYF.

The rearrangement joins TRBV11-3 to TRBJ2-1, with 10 bases fitting TRBD1. V shed 4 bases and J 5 bases; nucleotides not matched to a gene: 5. The CDR3 has 15 amino acids. CDR1 and CDR2 (germline): SGHNT, YENEEA. The CDR3 DNA is TGTGCCAGCAGCTCGGACAGGGGGATACACAATGAGCAGTTCTTC. As protein: CASSSDRGIHNEQFF.

The gene calls are TRBV7-2 and TRBJ2-5; D possibly uses TRBD1 or TRBD2 (6 bases each). The CDR3 extends over 17 amino acids. With 5 bases removed from V and 9 bases from J, the gap between germline ends came to 28 bases. In germline, CDR1 is SGHTA, CDR2 FQGNSA. The CDR3: CASSTLAVGGQGRAQYF. The CDR3 DNA is TGTGCCAGCAGCACACTGGCGGTGGGGGGCCAAGGTCGCGCCCAGTACTTC.